This TCR beta chain is drawn from a study of T cells after yellow fever vaccination. Study in general: Preparing low-cell-number fractions relied on SMART-Seq v4 Ultra Low Input. Study-level findings and limits: A limited proportion of clonotypes was detected within both the CD4 and CD8 compartments. Contamination of FACS-sorted repertoires by abundant clonotypes from the bulk population could occur.

Trimming pared 4 bases from V and 10 bases from J, leaving 21 bases between. The germline CDR1 and CDR2 sequences are SGHRS and YFSETQ. The CDR3 is 16 amino acids. Many counts were recorded for this clonotype. The antigen remains undetermined. A universal primer site and UMIs were added as TCR cDNA was made by 5'RACE template switching. Via MiXCR, TCRdb re-called the 5' RACE reads, giving one row per CDR3 protein. The sample has over 200,000 distinct CDR3 sequences, less than 7.5% seen once. Source: CD4+ T cells sorted from PBMCs, taken on the day of the yellow fever booster vaccination. The chain uses TRBV5-1 and TRBJ1-6; TRBD1 might be the D (6 bases). The sequence came from a man aged 30 to 39 who received the YFV17D yellow fever vaccine. CDR3 nucleotides: TGCGCCAGCAGCGAGCGAACAGGACAGACCGGGTCACCCCTCCACTTT. Amino acid sequence: CASSERTGQTGSPLHF.